Listed below are T cell receptor beta chains from one sample, sequenced in a study of blood T cell repertoires in COVID-19. Profiling relied on immunoSEQ multiplex PCR, and the TCRdb table lists in-frame clones only, not all of them. The sample lists around 250,000 clones, about 82% occurring once. Sequencing was done on a sample of peripheral blood. These receptors were taken from a woman at least 80 years old with COVID-19, enrolled during active disease. Each CDR3 is given with its conserved first and last residue. A D gene is named only where the DNA matches it firmly.

J gene	V gene	CDR3 length	D gene	CDR3 protein
TRBJ2-5	TRBV20-1	14	-	CSASGAGRQETQYF
TRBJ1-1	TRBV7-2	14	-	CASRPQTGGTEAFF
TRBJ2-1	TRBV25-1	12	-	CASSADWNQQFF
TRBJ2-1	TRBV7-8	15	-	CASSLTGLLRDEQFF
TRBJ1-1	TRBV18	16	TRBD1	CASSPRTGGMNTEAFF
TRBJ2-3	TRBV7-2	15	TRBD2	CASSLGGVSTDTQYF
TRBJ2-7	TRBV5-1	15	TRBD2	CASSFRGLGPYEQYF
TRBJ2-3	TRBV5-6	16	TRBD2	CASRPTSGGAIDTQYF
TRBJ2-3	TRBV6-5	14	-	CASSREGGADTQYF
TRBJ2-1	TRBV2	16	TRBD2	CASSTRTSGEGGEQFF
TRBJ1-1	TRBV5-1	17	TRBD1	CASSSGTGNLLNTEAFF
TRBJ1-2	TRBV5-1	14	TRBD1	CASSEAGTDYGYTF
TRBJ2-1	TRBV7-2	14	TRBD1	CASSAETGDNEQFF
TRBJ1-1	TRBV5-5	16	TRBD1	CASSLGQGAEYTEAFF
TRBJ1-5	TRBV6-5	13	TRBD1	CASSKGAGQPQHF
TRBJ1-2	TRBV11-2	14	-	CASSLQSATYGYTF
TRBJ2-1	TRBV7-2	17	TRBD2	CASSSKAGVGSYNEQFF
TRBJ2-2	TRBV21-1	15	-	CASSNQIVVTGELFF
TRBJ1-5	TRBV6-5	14	-	CASRSLQGNQPQHF
TRBJ2-7	TRBV5-4	15	TRBD1	CASSRRTGEGYEQYF
TRBJ2-1	TRBV5-1	16	TRBD2	CASSLAPSGGANEQFF
TRBJ2-5	TRBV5-6	14	-	CASSLSGSGETQYF
TRBJ1-2	TRBV5-1	13	TRBD1	CASSTTGRYGYTF
TRBJ2-5	TRBV7-2	14	TRBD2	CASTLQRGGETQYF
TRBJ1-5	TRBV19	15	-	CASSIDNGLRQPQHF
TRBJ2-3	TRBV27	15	TRBD2	CASSTGGGAEDTQYF
TRBJ1-1	TRBV7-9	14	TRBD1	CASIPLQGETEAFF
TRBJ2-1	TRBV5-1	15	-	CASSSTTSSYNEQFF
TRBJ2-5	TRBV18	14	-	CASSPQGTGETQYF
TRBJ1-2	TRBV6-4	12	TRBD1	CATRDRGRGYTF